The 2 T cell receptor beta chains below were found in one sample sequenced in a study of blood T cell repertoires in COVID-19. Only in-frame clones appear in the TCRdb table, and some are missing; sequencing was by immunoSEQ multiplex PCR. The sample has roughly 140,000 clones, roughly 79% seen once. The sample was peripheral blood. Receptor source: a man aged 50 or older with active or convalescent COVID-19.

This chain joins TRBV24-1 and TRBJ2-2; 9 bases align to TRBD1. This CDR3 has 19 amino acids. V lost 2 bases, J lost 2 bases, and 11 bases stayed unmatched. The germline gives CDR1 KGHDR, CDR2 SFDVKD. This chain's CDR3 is CATSDSARTGAPNTGELFF. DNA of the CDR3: TGTGCCACCAGTGATTCAGCTAGGACAGGGGCCCCCAACACCGGGGAGCTGTTTTTT.

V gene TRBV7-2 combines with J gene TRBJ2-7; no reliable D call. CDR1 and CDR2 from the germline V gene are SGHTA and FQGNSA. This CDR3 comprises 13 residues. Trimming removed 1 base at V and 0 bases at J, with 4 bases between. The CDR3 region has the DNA TGTGCCAGCAGCTTAGTTAACTCCTACGAGCAGTACTTC. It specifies CASSLVNSYEQYF.